The T cell receptor (beta chain) described here comes from a study of blood T cell repertoires in COVID-19. About the research overall: COVID-19 samples collected from the United States, Italy and Spain covered acute and convalescent phases.

The table came from immunoSEQ multiplex PCR; TCRdb's copy has only in-frame clones and leaves some out. The table includes about 290,000 clones, around four fifths detected once. The J segment lost 4 bases and the V segment lost 4 bases, leaving 3 bases of the junction unmatched. The CDR3 is made up of 14 amino acids. The germline CDR1 and CDR2 sequences are SGHAT and FQNNGV. V usage is TRBV11-2 and J usage is TRBJ1-1; 10 bases line up with TRBD1. Sequencing was carried out using peripheral blood. The sequence came from a woman aged 45-60 years with active or convalescent COVID-19. The CDR3 DNA follows: TGTGCCAGCAGCTCACGGACAGGGGGCACTGAAGCTTTCTTT. Amino acids: CASSSRTGGTEAFF.